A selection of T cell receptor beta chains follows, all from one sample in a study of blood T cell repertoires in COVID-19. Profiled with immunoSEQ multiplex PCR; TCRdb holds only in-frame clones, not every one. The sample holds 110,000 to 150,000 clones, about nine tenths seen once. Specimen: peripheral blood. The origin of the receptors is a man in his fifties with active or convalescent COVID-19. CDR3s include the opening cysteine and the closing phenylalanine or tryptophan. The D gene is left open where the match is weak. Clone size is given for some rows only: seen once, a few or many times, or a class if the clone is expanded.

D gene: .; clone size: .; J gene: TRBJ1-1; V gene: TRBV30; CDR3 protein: CAWRTRNTEAFF; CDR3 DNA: TGTGCCTGGAGAACACGGAACACTGAAGCTTTCTTT
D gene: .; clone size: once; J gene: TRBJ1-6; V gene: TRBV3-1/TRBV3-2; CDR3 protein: CASSQQGPAVF; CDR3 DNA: TGTGCCAGCAGCCAACAGGGCCCTGCAGTTTTT
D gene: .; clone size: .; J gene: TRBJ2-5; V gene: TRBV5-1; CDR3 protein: CASSLDPRETQYF; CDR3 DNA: TGCGCCAGCAGCTTGGATCCGAGGGAGACCCAGTACTTC
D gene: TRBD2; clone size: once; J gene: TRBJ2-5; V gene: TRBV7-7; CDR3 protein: CASSLGSGRAKETQYF; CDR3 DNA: TGTGCTAGCAGCTTAGGGAGCGGGAGGGCTAAAGAGACCCAGTACTTC
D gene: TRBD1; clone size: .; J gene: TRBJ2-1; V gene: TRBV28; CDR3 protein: CASSWTGLGEQFF; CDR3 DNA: TGTGCCAGCTCATGGACAGGGCTGGGTGAGCAGTTCTTC
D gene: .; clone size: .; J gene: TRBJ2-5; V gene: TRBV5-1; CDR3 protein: CASSFSGQSRETQYF; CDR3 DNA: TGCGCCAGCAGCTTTTCGGGACAAAGTCGCGAGACCCAGTACTTC
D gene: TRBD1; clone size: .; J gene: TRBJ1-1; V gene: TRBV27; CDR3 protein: CASTRGHVAFF; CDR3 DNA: TGTGCCAGCACCAGGGGGCACGTAGCTTTCTTT
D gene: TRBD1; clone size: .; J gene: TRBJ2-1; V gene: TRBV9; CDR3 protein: CASSVGTENEQFF; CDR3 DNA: TGTGCCAGCAGCGTCGGGACAGAGAATGAGCAGTTCTTC
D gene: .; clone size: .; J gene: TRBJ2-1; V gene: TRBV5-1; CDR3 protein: CASSLDFLNEQFF; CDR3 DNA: TGCGCCAGCAGCTTGGATTTTCTGAATGAGCAGTTCTTC
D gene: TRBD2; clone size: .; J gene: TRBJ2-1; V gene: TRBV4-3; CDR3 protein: CASSHEAGGSYNEQFF; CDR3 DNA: TGCGCCAGCAGCCATGAAGCGGGAGGAAGTTACAATGAGCAGTTCTTC